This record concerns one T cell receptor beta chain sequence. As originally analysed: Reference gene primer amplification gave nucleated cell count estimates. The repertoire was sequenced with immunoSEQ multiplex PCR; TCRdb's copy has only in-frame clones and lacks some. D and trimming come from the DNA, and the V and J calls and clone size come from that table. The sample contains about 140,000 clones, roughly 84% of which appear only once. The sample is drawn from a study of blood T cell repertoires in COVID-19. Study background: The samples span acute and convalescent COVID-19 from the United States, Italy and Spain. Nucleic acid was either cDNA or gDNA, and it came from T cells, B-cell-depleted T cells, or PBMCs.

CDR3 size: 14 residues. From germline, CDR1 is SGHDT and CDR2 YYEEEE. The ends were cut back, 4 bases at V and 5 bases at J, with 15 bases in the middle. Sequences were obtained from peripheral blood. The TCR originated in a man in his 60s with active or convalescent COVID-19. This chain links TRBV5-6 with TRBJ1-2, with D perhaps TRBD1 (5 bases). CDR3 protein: CASSPTFGGYGYTF. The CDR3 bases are TGTGCCAGCAGCCCCACGTTCGGGGGTTATGGCTACACCTTC.